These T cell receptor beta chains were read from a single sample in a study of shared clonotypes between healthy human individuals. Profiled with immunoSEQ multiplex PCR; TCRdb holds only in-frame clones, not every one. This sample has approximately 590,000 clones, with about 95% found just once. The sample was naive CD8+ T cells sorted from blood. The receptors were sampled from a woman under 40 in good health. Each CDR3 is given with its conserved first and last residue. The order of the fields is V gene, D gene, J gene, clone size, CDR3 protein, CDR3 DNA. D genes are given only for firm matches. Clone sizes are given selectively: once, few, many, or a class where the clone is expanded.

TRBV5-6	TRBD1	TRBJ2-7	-	CASSLEGADEQYF	TGTGCCAGCAGCTTGGAGGGGGCCGACGAGCAGTACTTC
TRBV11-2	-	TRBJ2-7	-	CASSPTGLHEQYF	TGTGCCAGCAGCCCTACAGGGCTGCACGAGCAGTACTTC
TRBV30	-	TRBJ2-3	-	CAFSDGKGYF	TGTGCCTTCTCGGACGGGAAGGGGTATTTT
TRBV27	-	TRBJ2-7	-	CASSFGQSYEQYF	TGTGCCAGCAGTTTCGGCCAGTCCTACGAGCAGTACTTC
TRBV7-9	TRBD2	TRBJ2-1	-	CASRRGLAGLGEGNEQFF	TGTGCCAGCAGGCGAGGACTAGCGGGACTGGGAGAGGGCAATGAGCAGTTCTTC
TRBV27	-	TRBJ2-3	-	CASTPIGAAADTQYF	TGTGCCAGCACCCCCATCGGGGCCGCCGCAGATACGCAGTATTTT
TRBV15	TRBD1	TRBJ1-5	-	CATSRDRASGSNQPQHF	TGTGCCACCAGTAGGGACAGGGCCTCAGGCAGCAATCAGCCCCAGCATTTT
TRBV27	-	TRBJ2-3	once	CASSLLGATTTDTQYF	TGTGCCAGCAGTTTATTGGGGGCGACGACCACAGATACGCAGTATTTT
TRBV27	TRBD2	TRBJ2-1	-	CASSTITFLKAGSNEQFF	TGTGCCAGCAGCACTATTACCTTCCTTAAAGCGGGATCCAATGAGCAGTTCTTC
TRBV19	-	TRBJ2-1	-	CASSWGSGANEQFF	TGTGCCAGTAGTTGGGGGTCAGGGGCAAATGAGCAGTTCTTC
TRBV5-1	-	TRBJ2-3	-	CASSLSSGPSTDTQYF	TGCGCCAGCAGCTTGTCAAGCGGGCCTAGCACAGATACGCAGTATTTT
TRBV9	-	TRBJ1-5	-	CASSVDGGNNQPQHF	TGTGCCAGCAGCGTAGATGGGGGAAACAATCAGCCCCAGCATTTT
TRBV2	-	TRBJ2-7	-	CASSEFGEGDVEQYF	TGTGCCAGCAGTGAATTTGGGGAGGGGGACGTCGAGCAGTACTTC
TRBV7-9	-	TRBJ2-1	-	CASSLASHNEQFF	TGTGCCAGCAGCTTAGCTAGCCACAATGAGCAGTTCTTC
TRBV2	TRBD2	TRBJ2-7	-	CASSEAGESYEQYF	TGTGCCAGCAGTGAGGCGGGAGAGTCCTACGAGCAGTACTTC
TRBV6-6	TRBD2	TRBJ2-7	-	CASTSGSNGEQYF	TGTGCCAGCACGAGCGGGAGTAATGGCGAGCAGTACTTC
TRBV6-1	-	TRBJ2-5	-	CASSESGWSGETQYF	TGTGCCAGCAGTGAATCGGGCTGGAGCGGGGAGACCCAGTACTTC
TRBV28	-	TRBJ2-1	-	CASSPYAGSSYNEQFF	TGTGCCAGCAGCCCATACGCGGGGAGCTCCTACAATGAGCAGTTCTTC
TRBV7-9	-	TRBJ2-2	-	CASSGGLTTGELFF	TGTGCCAGCAGCGGAGGGTTGACGACCGGGGAGCTGTTTTTT
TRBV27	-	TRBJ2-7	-	CASSLGGRNEQYF	TGTGCCAGCAGTTTGGGGGGACGGAACGAGCAGTACTTC
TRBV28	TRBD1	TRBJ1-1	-	CASSFPTGGTEAFF	TGTGCCAGCAGTTTCCCAACAGGGGGCACTGAAGCTTTCTTT
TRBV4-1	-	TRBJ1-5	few	CASSQEGRARNQPQHF	TGCGCCAGCAGCCAAGAAGGCAGGGCACGCAATCAGCCCCAGCATTTT
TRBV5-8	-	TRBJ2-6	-	CASSPPGSTGANVLTF	TGTGCCAGCAGCCCTCCAGGGTCTACTGGGGCCAACGTCCTGACTTTC
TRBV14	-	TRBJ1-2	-	CASSQDLEGFNGYTF	TGTGCCAGCAGCCAAGATCTCGAGGGATTCAATGGCTACACCTTC
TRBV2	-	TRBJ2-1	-	CASSPRLDDEQFF	TGTGCCAGCAGTCCCAGGTTGGACGATGAGCAGTTCTTC
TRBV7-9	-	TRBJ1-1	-	CASSDNPGGAFF	TGTGCCAGCAGCGATAACCCCGGGGGAGCTTTCTTT
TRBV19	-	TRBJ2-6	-	CASSMSGANVLTF	TGTGCCAGTAGTATGTCCGGGGCCAACGTCCTGACTTTC
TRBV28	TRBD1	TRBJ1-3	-	CASRRKGTGAATIYF	TGTGCCAGCAGGAGAAAGGGGACAGGGGCCGCGACCATATATTTT
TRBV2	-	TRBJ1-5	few	CASFDGGNQPQHF	TGTGCCAGCTTCGACGGGGGCAATCAGCCCCAGCATTTT
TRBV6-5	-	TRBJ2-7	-	CASSYSMGHRAYEQYF	TGTGCCAGCAGTTACTCGATGGGACATAGGGCCTACGAGCAGTACTTC
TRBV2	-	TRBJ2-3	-	CASSGRDNMSTDTQYF	TGTGCCAGCAGTGGGCGGGACAACATGAGCACAGATACGCAGTATTTT
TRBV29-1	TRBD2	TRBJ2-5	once	CSVDPLAGEETQYF	TGCAGCGTTGACCCTCTAGCGGGAGAAGAGACCCAGTACTTC
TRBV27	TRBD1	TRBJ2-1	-	CASSFSTGGTSYNEQFF	TGTGCCAGCAGTTTTTCAACAGGGGGCACATCCTACAATGAGCAGTTCTTC
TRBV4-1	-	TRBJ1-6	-	CASSQGGGAYNSPLHF	TGCGCCAGCAGCCAAGGTGGAGGGGCCTATAATTCACCCCTCCACTTT
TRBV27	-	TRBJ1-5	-	CASSPGTGGQQPQHF	TGTGCCAGCAGTCCCGGAACCGGGGGGCAGCAGCCCCAGCATTTT
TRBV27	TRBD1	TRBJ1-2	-	CASSLTQGVNYGYTF	TGTGCCAGCAGTTTAACGCAGGGGGTAAACTATGGCTACACCTTC
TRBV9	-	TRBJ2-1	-	CASSVGTGNEQFF	TGTGCCAGCAGCGTAGGCACAGGGAATGAGCAGTTCTTC
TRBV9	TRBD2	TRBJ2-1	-	CASSPPLGGSGNEQFF	TGTGCCAGCAGCCCCCCCCTCGGCGGGAGTGGAAATGAGCAGTTCTTC
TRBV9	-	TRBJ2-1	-	CARYQGNEQFF	TGTGCCAGATACCAGGGCAATGAGCAGTTCTTC
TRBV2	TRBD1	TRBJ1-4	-	CASTDRAMMGNEKLFF	TGTGCCAGCACCGACAGGGCAATGATGGGGAATGAAAAACTGTTTTTT